This TCR beta chain emerged from a study of T cell changes during pregnancy in multiple sclerosis. Sequencing used immunoSEQ multiplex PCR; TCRdb keeps in-frame clones, though not all of them. The sample lists just under 65,000 clones; about 92% were seen once. V was trimmed by 1 base and J by 6 bases, leaving 11 bases between them. CDR3 length: 14 amino acids. Germline CDR1 is SGHRS and CDR2 is YFSETQ. The receptor was isolated from a female donor in good health, enrolled as a control in a pregnancy study. The rearrangement uses TRBV5-1 and TRBJ1-5; perhaps TRBD1 as D (5 bases). Sequenced material: peripheral blood, taken in the second trimester of pregnancy. The DNA of the CDR3 is TGCGCCAGCAGCTTGTCGGGGGAGAGTCAGCCCCAGCATTTT. Its protein product is CASSLSGESQPQHF.